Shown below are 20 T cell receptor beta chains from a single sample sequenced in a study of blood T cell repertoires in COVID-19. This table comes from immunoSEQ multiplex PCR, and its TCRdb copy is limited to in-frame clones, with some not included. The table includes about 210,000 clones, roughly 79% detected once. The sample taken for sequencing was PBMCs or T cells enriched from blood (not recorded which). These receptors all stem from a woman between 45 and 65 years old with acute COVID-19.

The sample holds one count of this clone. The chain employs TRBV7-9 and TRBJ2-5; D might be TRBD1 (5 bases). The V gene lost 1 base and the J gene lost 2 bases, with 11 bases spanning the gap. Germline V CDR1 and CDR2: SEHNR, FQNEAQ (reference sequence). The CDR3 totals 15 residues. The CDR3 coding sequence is TGTGCCAGCAGCTTAGGGGCAGGGATACAAGAGACCCAGTACTTC. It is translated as CASSLGAGIQETQYF. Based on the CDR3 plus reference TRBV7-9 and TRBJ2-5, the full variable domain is DTGVSQNPRHKITKRGQNVTFRCDPISEHNRLYWYRQTLGQGPEFLTYFQNEAQLEKSRLLSDRFSAERPKGSFSTLEIQRTEQGDSAMYLCASSLGAGIQETQYFGPGTRLLVL.

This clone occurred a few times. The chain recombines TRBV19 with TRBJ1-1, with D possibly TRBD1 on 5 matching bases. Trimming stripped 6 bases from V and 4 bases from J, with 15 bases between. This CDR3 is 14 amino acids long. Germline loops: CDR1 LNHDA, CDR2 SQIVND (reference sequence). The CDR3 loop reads CASRGGSSGTEAFF. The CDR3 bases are TGTGCCAGTAGGGGGGGGAGCAGCGGCACTGAAGCTTTCTTT.

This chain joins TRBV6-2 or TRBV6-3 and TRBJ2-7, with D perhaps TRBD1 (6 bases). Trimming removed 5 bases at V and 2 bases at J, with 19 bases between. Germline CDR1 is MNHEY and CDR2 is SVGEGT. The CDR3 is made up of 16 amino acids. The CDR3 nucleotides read TGTGCCAGCAGTCAACGGGAAACAGGGCTTACCTACGAGCAGTACTTC. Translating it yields CASSQRETGLTYEQYF.

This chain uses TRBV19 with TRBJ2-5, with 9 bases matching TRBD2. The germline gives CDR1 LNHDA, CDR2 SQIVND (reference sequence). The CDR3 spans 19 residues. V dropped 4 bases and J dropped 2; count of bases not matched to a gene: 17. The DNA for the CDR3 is TGTGCCAGTAGTACGGTAGCGGGGGTTCAAAAGAAACCACAAGAGACCCAGTACTTC. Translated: CASSTVAGVQKKPQETQYF.

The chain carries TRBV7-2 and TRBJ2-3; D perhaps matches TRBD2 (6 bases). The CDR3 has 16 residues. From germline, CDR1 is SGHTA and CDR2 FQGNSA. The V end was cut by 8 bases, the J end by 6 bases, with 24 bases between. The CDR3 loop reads CASHWTAGLPSDTQYF. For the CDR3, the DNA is TGTGCCAGCCACTGGACGGCGGGGTTGCCCTCGGATACGCAGTATTTT.

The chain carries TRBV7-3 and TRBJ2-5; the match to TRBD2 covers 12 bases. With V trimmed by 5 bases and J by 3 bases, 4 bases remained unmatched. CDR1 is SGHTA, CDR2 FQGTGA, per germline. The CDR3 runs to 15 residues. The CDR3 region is CASSEGLAGKETQYF. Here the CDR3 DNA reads TGTGCCAGCAGCGAAGGACTAGCGGGAAAAGAGACCCAGTACTTC. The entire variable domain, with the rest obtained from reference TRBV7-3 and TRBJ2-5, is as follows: GAGVSQTPSNKVTEKGKYVELRCDPISGHTALYWYRQSLGQGPEFLIYFQGTGAADDSGLPNDRFFAVRPEGSVSTLKIQRTERGDSAVYLCASSEGLAGKETQYFGPGTRLLVL.

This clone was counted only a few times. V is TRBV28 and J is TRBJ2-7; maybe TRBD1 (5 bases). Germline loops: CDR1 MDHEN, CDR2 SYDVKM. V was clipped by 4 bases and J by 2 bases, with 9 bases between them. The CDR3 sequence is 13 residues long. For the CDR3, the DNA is TGTGCCAGCAGTTATAGGGGTACCTACGAGCAGTACTTC. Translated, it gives CASSYRGTYEQYF.

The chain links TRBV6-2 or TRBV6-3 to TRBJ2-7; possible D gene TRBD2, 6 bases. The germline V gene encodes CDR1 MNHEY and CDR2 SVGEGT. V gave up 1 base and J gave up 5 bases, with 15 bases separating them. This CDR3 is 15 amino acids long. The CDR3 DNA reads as TGTGCCAGCAGTTACTACGGGGGACCTCGGAACGAGCAGTACTTC. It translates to CASSYYGGPRNEQYF.

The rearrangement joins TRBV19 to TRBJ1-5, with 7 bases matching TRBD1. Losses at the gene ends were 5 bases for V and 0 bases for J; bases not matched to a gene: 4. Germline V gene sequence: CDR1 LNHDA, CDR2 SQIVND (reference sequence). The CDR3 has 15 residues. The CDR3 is CASSSGGLSNQPQHF. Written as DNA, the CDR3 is TGTGCCAGTAGTTCAGGGGGGCTTAGCAATCAGCCCCAGCATTTT.

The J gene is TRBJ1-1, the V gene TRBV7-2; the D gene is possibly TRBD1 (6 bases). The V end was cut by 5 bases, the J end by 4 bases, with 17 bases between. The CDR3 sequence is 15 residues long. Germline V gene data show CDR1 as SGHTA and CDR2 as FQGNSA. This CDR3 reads CASSISRAGATEAFF. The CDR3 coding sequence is TGTGCCAGCAGCATTAGTCGGGCAGGGGCCACTGAAGCTTTCTTT.

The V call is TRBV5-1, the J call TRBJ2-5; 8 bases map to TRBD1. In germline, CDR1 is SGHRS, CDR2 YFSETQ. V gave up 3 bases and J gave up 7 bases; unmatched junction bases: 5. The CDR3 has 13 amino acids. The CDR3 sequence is CASSSGQGRTQYF. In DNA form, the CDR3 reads TGCGCCAGCAGCTCCGGACAGGGCAGGACCCAGTACTTC.

This chain's CDR3 is CASRRGGGKTYEQYF. CDR3 coding DNA: TGTGCCAGCAGGCGAGGGGGGGGGAAGACCTACGAGCAGTACTTC. This rearrangement joins TRBV28 to TRBJ2-7; D is possibly TRBD2 (7 bases). V was cut by 6 bases and J by 2 bases, with 17 bases left in between. CDR3 length: 15 amino acids. Germline V lookup: CDR1 MDHEN, CDR2 SYDVKM.

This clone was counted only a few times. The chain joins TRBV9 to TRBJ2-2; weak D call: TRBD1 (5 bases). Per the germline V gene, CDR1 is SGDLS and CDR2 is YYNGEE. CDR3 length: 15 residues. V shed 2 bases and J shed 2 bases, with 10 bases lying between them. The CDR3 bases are TGTGCCAGCAGCGTGGGGCTACAAAACACCGGGGAGCTGTTTTTT. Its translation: CASSVGLQNTGELFF.

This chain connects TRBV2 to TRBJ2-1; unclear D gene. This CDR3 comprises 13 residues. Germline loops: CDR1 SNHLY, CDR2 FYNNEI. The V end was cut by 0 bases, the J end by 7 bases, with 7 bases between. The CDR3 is CASSEAAFNEQFF. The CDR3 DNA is TGTGCCAGCAGTGAAGCAGCCTTTAATGAGCAGTTCTTC.

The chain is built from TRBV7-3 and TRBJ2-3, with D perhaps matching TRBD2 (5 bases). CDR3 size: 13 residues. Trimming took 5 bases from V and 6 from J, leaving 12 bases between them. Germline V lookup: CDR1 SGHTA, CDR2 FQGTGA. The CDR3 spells CASSGGRSDTQYF. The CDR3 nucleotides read TGTGCCAGCAGCGGAGGTAGATCGGATACGCAGTATTTT. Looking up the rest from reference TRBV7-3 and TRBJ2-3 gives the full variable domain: GAGVSQTPSNKVTEKGKYVELRCDPISGHTALYWYRQSLGQGPEFLIYFQGTGAADDSGLPNDRFFAVRPEGSVSTLKIQRTERGDSAVYLCASSGGRSDTQYFGPGTRLTVL.

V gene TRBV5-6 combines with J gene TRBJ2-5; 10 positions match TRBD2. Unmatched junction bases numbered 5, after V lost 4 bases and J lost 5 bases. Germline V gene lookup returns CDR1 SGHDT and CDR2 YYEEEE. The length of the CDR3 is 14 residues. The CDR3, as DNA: TGTGCCAGCAGCCGAGCGGGGGGGCTTGAGACCCAGTACTTC. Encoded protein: CASSRAGGLETQYF. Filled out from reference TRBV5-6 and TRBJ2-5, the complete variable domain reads DAGVTQSPTHLIKTRGQQVTLRCSPKSGHDTVSWYQQALGQGPQFIFQYYEEEERQRGNFPDRFSGHQFPNYSSELNVNALLLGDSALYLCASSRAGGLETQYFGPGTRLLVL.

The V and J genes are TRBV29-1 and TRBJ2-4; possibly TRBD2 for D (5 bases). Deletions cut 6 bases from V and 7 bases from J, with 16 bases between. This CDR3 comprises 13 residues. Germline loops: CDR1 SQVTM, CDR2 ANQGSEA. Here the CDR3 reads CSVANEGPNIQYF. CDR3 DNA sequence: TGCAGCGTCGCCAACGAGGGCCCTAACATTCAGTACTTC.

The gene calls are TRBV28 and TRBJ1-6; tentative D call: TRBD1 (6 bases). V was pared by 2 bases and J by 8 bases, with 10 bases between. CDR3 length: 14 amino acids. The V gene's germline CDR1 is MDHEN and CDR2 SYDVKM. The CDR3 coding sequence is TGTGCCAGCAGTTTACTGGACAGATATTCACCCCTCCACTTT. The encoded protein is CASSLLDRYSPLHF.

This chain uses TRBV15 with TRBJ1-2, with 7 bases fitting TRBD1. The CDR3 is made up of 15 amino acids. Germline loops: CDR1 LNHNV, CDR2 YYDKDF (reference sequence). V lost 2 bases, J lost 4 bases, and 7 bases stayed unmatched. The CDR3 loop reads CATSRPNWDSYGYTF. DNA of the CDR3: TGTGCCACCAGCAGACCGAACTGGGACAGCTATGGCTACACCTTC.

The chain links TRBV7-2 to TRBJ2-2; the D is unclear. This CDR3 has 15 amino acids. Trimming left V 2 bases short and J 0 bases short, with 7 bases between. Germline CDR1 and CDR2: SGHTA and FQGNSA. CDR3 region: CASSLTNPNTGELFF. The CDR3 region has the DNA TGTGCCAGCAGCTTAACTAATCCGAACACCGGGGAGCTGTTTTTT.